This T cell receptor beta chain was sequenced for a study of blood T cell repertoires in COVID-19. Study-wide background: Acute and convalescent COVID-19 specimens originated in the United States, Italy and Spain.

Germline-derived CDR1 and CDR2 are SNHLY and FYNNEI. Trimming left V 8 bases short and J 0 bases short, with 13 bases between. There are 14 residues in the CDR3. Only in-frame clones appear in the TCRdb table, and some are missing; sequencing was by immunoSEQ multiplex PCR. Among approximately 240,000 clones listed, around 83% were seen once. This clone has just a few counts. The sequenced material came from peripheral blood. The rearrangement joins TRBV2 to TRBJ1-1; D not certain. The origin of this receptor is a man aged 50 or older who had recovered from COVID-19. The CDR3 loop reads CASRAEFMNTEAFF. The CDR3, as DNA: TGTGCCAGCCGCGCCGAATTTATGAACACTGAAGCTTTCTTT.